The rows below give T cell receptor beta chains drawn from one sample of a study of blood T cells in healthy people across ages. MiXCR was run by TCRdb on the 5' RACE reads, yielding one entry per CDR3 protein. The sample yields fewer than 2,000,000 distinct CDR3 sequences, about 35% seen once. Input material: blood. Receptors originate from a woman in her twenties or thirties in good health. Each CDR3 is given with its conserved first and last residue. The order of the fields is D gene, J gene, V gene, CDR3 protein. D genes are given only for firm matches.

TRBD2 | TRBJ2-2 | TRBV4-1 | CASSLLPGGVGTGELFF
NA | TRBJ2-2 | TRBV7-6 | CASSSSLGLGTGELFF
NA | TRBJ1-1 | TRBV29-1 | CSSTGSGDTEAFF
NA | TRBJ1-1 | TRBV4-1 | CASSQETAINTEAFF
NA | TRBJ1-5 | TRBV5-1 | CASSEGWGENQPQHF
TRBD2 | NA | TRBV12-3/TRBV12-4 | CASSFVVAGKYEQYF
NA | TRBJ2-1 | TRBV29-1 | CGVVPYNEQFF
NA | TRBJ2-7 | TRBV28 | CASRGSTLSYEQYF
TRBD2 | TRBJ2-7 | TRBV28 | CASRKRLAGTSYEQYF
TRBD2 | TRBJ2-1 | TRBV11-2 | CASSYVLAGSQHEQFF
NA | TRBJ2-7 | TRBV29-1 | CSAQASYEQYF
TRBD1 | TRBJ1-1 | TRBV20-1 | CSAPRSGTGNTEAFF
TRBD1 | TRBJ2-1 | TRBV11-2 | CASSLGRDRLNEQFF
TRBD1 | TRBJ1-2 | TRBV7-2 | CASSAGTGNHGYTF
TRBD2 | TRBJ2-3 | TRBV7-2 | CASSFFLAGTDTQYF
NA | TRBJ1-1 | TRBV27 | CASSPAYSTEAFF
NA | TRBJ2-1 | TRBV27 | CASSLSKRNEQFF
TRBD2 | TRBJ2-1 | TRBV7-8 | CASSGLAGVSYNEQFF
NA | TRBJ1-2 | TRBV4-1 | CASSQEGGWYYGYTF
NA | TRBJ2-2 | TRBV28 | CASSPRDRGTGELFF
NA | TRBJ1-6 | TRBV20-1 | CSARDKQWAPLHF
TRBD2 | NA | TRBV20-1 | CSARRAGAGKETQYF
NA | TRBJ1-3 | TRBV12-3/TRBV12-4 | CASSPGQTSGNTIYF
NA | TRBJ2-5 | TRBV7-9 | CASSVTVGETQYF
NA | TRBJ1-2 | TRBV2 | CASSWIYGYTF
TRBD2 | TRBJ2-2 | TRBV20-1 | CSARSGSGSWTGELFF
TRBD2 | TRBJ2-1 | TRBV20-1 | CSARRSGTTHNEQFF
NA | TRBJ2-3 | TRBV9 | CASSVVGGSDTQYF
NA | TRBJ2-3 | TRBV3-1 | CASSQRGRSTDTQYF
NA | TRBJ2-3 | TRBV7-9 | CASSLSRSSTDTQYF
TRBD2 | TRBJ2-1 | TRBV20-1 | CSARSSSGSYNEQFF
NA | TRBJ2-2 | TRBV4-1 | CASSHKFAGPSNTGELFF
NA | TRBJ2-7 | TRBV7-9 | CASSGLSSRTKTYEQYF
NA | TRBJ1-1 | TRBV30 | CAWSLAGIATEAFF
NA | TRBJ1-5 | TRBV27 | CASSPSYNQPQHF
TRBD2 | TRBJ2-3 | TRBV6-1 | CASSAFPPSGGSSDTQYF
NA | NA | TRBV7-9 | CASSLESGRGLFEQYF
NA | TRBJ1-1 | TRBV7-9 | CASSFDSSTEAFF
NA | TRBJ2-7 | TRBV28 | CASRLIGRSYEQYF
TRBD2 | TRBJ2-2 | TRBV4-1 | CASSQEGASGGGLTGELFF
TRBD2 | TRBJ2-1 | TRBV7-2 | CASTSRGTSGYNEQFF
NA | TRBJ2-1 | TRBV28 | CASSGSARSNEQFF
TRBD1 | NA | TRBV11-2 | CASSLGQGDNEQYF
TRBD1 | TRBJ1-4 | TRBV19 | CASTRDRSSEKLFF
TRBD2 | TRBJ2-1 | TRBV7-9 | CASSSGGYEQFF
NA | TRBJ2-4 | TRBV28 | CASSHGAKNIQYF
TRBD2 | TRBJ2-3 | TRBV18 | CASSPVLAGGPGTQYF
TRBD1 | TRBJ2-7 | TRBV6-2/TRBV6-3 | CASRSGTAGSYEQYF
TRBD2 | TRBJ2-1 | TRBV4-1 | CASSHPPGLAGGSSYNEQFF
TRBD1 | TRBJ1-1 | TRBV20-1 | CSASLQGVRTEAFF
NA | TRBJ1-2 | TRBV27 | CASKLGGAYYGYTF
NA | TRBJ1-5 | TRBV20-1 | CSAEQGYSNQPQHF
NA | TRBJ1-2 | TRBV20-1 | CSALAQGRYGYTF
NA | TRBJ2-3 | TRBV12-3/TRBV12-4 | CASNPNQGIGTDTQYF
TRBD1 | TRBJ2-1 | TRBV28 | CASSLTGVDNEQFF
TRBD2 | TRBJ2-1 | TRBV11-2 | CASSLGLRGGGNEQFF
TRBD2 | TRBJ2-1 | TRBV20-1 | CSARPAAGGNYNEQFF
NA | TRBJ2-7 | TRBV2 | CASSDPMREQYF